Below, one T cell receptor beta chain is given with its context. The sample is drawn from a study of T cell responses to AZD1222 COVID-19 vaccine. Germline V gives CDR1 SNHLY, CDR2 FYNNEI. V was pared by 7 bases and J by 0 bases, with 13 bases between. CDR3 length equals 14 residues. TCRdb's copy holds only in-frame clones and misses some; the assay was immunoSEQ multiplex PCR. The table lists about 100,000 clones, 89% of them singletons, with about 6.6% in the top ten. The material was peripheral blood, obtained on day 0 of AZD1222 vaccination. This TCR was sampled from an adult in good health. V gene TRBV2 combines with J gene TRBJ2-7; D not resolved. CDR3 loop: CASNMDGPSYEQYF. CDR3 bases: TGTGCCAGCAATATGGACGGGCCCTCCTACGAGCAGTACTTC.